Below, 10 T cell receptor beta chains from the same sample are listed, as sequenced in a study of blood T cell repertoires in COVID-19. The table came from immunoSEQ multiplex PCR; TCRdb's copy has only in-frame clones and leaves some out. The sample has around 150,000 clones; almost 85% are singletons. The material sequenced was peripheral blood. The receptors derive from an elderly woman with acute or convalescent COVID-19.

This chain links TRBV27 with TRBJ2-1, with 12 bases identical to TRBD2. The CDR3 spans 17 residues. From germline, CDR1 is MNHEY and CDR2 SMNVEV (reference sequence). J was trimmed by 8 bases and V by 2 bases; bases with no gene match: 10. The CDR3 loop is CASSLRGGLAGLDEQFF. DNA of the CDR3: TGTGCCAGCAGTTTAAGGGGAGGACTAGCGGGATTGGATGAGCAGTTCTTC.

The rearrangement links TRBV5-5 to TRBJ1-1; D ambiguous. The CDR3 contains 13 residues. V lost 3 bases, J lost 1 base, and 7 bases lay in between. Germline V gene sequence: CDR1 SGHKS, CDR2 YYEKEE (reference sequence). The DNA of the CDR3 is TGTGCCAGCAGCTCCCAGGCGAACACTGAAGCTTTCTTT. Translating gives CASSSQANTEAFF. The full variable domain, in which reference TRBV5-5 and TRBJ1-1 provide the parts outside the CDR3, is DAGVTQSPTHLIKTRGQQVTLRCSPISGHKSVSWYQQVLGQGPQFIFQYYEKEERGRGNFPDRFSARQFPNYSSELNVNALLLGDSALYLCASSSQANTEAFFGQGTRLTVV.

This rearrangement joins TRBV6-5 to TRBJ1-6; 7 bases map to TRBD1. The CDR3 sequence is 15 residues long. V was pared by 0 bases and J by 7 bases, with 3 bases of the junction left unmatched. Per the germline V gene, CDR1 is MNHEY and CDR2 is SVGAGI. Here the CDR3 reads CASSYSATGNSPLHF. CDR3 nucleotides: TGTGCCAGCAGTTACTCGGCGACAGGGAATTCACCCCTCCACTTT.

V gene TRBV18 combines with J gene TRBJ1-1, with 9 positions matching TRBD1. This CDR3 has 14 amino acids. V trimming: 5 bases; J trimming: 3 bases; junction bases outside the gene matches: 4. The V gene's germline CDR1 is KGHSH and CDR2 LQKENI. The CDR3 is CASSSTGGDTEAFF. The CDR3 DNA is TGTGCCAGCTCATCAACAGGGGGCGACACTGAAGCTTTCTTT.

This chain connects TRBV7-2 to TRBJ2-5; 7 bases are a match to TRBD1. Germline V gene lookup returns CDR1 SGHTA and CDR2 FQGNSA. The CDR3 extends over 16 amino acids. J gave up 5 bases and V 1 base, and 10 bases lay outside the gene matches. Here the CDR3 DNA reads TGTGCCAGCAGCTTAGGAGGCGTCAGGGGGATCGAGACCCAGTACTTC. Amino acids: CASSLGGVRGIETQYF.

CDR3 region: CASSFGLQETQYF. DNA of the CDR3: TGTGCCAGCAGTTTCGGACTACAAGAGACCCAGTACTTC. V usage is TRBV2 and J usage is TRBJ2-5, with D maybe TRBD2 (6 bases). Germline V lookup: CDR1 SNHLY, CDR2 FYNNEI. CDR3 length equals 13 residues. The V gene lost 5 bases and the J gene lost 2 bases, with 9 bases spanning the gap.

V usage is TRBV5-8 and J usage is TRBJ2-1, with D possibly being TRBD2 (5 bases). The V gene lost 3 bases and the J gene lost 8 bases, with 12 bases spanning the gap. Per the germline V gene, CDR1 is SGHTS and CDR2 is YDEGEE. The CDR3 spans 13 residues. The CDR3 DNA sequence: TGTGCCAGCAGCTCGATCGGGGTACATGAGCAGTTCTTC. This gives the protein CASSSIGVHEQFF.

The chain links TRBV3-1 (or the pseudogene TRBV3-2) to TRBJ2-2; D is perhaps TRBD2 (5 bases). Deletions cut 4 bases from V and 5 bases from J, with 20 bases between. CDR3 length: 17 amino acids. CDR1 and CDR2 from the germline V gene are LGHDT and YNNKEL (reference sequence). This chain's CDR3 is CASSPRREAGRTGELFF. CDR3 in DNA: TGTGCCAGCAGCCCCCGGAGAGAGGCGGGTAGAACCGGGGAGCTGTTTTTT.

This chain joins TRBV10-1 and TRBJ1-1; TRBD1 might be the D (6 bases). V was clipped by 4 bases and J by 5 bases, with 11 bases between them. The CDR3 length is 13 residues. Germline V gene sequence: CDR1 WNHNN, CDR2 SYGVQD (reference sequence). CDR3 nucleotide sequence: TGCGCCAGCAGTGCCTCCGGGACAACTGAAGCTTTCTTT. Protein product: CASSASGTTEAFF.

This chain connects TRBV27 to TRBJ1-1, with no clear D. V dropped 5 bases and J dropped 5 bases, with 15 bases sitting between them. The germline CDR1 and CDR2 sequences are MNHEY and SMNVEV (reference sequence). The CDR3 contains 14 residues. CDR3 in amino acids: CASSPLAGGTEAFF. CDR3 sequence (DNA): TGTGCCAGCAGTCCCCTTGCGGGCGGGACTGAAGCTTTCTTT.